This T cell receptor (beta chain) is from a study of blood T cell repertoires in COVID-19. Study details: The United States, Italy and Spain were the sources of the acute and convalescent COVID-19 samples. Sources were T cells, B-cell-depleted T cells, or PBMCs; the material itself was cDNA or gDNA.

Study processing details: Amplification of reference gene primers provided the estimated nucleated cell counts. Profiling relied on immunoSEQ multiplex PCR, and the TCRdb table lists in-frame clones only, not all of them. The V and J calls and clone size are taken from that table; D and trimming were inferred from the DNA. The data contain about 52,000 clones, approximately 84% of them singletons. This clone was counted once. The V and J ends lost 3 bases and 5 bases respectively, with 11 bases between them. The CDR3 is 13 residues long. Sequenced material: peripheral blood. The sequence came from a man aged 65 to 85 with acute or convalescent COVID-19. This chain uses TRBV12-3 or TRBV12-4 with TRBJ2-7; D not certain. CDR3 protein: CASSFAAFHEQYF. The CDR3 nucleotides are TGTGCCAGCAGTTTTGCGGCTTTCCACGAGCAGTACTTC.